This T cell receptor (beta chain) is drawn from a study of blood T cell repertoires in COVID-19. For the study at large: Researchers got acute and convalescent COVID-19 samples from the United States, Italy and Spain. Sources were T cells, B-cell-depleted T cells, or PBMCs; the material itself was cDNA or gDNA.

This CDR3 has 13 residues. The V segment lost 2 bases and the J segment 8 bases; nucleotides outside the gene matches: 6. Germline lookup yields CDR1 SGHDT and CDR2 YYEEEE. In the authors' workflow: Estimated nucleated cell counts came from reference gene primer amplification. Assay: immunoSEQ multiplex PCR; the TCRdb copy retains only in-frame clones and omits some. V, J and clone size reflect that table, while D and trimming were determined from the DNA. The table shows tens of thousands of clones, with approximately 80% occurring only once. This chain joins TRBV5-6 and TRBJ1-2; TRBD1 matches at 7 bases. The receptor was derived from a man older than 75 with active or convalescent COVID-19. The sequencing input was peripheral blood. This CDR3 reads CASSFRGSIGYTF. Here the CDR3 DNA reads TGTGCCAGCAGCTTCAGGGGGTCTATAGGCTACACCTTC.